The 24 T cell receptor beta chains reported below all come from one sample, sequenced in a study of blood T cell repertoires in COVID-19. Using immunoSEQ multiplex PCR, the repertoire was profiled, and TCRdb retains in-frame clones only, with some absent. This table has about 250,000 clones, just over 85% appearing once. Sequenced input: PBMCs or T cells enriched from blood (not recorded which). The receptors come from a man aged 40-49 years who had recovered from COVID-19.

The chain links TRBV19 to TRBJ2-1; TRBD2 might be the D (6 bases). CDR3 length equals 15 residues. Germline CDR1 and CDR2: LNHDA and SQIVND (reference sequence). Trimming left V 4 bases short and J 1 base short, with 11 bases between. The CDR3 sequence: CASSTQRVSYNEQFF. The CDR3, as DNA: TGTGCCAGTAGTACCCAGCGGGTATCCTACAATGAGCAGTTCTTC.

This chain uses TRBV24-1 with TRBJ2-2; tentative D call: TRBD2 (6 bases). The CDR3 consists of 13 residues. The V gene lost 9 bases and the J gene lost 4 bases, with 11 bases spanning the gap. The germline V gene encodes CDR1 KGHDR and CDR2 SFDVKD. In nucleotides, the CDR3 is TGTGCCACCCGTGGGGACTTCACCGGGGAGCTGTTTTTT. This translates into CATRGDFTGELFF.

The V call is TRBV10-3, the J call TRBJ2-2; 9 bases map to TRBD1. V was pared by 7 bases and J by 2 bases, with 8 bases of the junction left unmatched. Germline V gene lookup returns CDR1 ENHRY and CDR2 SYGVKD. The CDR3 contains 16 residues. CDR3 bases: TGTGCCATCACCCTAGGACAGGGGCGAAACACCGGGGAGCTGTTTTTT. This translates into CAITLGQGRNTGELFF.

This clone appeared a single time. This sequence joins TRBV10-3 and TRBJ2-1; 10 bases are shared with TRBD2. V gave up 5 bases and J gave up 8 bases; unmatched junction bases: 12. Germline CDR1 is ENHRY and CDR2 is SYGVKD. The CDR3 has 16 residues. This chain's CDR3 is CAISLSRAGGLDEQFF. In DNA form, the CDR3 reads TGTGCCATCAGTCTCTCGAGAGCGGGAGGGCTCGATGAGCAGTTCTTC.

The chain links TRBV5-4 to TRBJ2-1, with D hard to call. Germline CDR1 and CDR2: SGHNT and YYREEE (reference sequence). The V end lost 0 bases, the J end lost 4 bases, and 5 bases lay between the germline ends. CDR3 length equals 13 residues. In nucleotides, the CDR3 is TGTGCCAGCAGCTTGGTCCAGTACAATGAGCAGTTCTTC. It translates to CASSLVQYNEQFF.

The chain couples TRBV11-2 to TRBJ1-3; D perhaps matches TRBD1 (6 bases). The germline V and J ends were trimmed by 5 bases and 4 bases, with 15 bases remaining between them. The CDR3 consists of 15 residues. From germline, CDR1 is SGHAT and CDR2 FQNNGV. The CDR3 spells CASSIRPGTGNTIYF. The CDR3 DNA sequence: TGTGCCAGCAGCATACGTCCCGGGACAGGAAACACCATATATTTT.

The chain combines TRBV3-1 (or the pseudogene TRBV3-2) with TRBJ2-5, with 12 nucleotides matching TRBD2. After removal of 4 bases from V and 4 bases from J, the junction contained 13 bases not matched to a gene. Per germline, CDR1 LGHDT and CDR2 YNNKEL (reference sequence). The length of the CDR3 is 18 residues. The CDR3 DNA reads TGTGCCAGCAGCCTTCTAAGCGGAGGGACTAGCGGGCGAGAGACCCAGTACTTC. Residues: CASSLLSGGTSGRETQYF.

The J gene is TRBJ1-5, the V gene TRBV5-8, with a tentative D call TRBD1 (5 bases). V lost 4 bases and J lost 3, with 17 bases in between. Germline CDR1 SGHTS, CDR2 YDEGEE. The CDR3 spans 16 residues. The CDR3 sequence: CASSPTVPTFNQPQHF. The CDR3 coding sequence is TGTGCCAGCAGCCCGACAGTCCCAACCTTCAATCAGCCCCAGCATTTT.

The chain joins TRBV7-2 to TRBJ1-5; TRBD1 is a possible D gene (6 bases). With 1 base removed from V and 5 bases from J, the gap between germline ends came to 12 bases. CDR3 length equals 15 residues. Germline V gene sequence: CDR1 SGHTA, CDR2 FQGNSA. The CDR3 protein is CASSLEFQGYQPQHF. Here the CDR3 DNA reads TGTGCCAGCAGCTTAGAATTCCAGGGGTATCAGCCCCAGCATTTT.

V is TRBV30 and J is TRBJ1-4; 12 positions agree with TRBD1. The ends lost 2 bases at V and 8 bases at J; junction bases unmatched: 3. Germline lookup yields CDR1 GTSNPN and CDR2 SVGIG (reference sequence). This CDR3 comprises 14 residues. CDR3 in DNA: TGTGCCTGGAGTAAGGGACAGGGGGCAGAAAAACTGTTTTTT. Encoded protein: CAWSKGQGAEKLFF. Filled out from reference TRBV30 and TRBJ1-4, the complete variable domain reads SQTIHQWPATLVQPVGSPLSLECTVEGTSNPNLYWYRQAAGRGLQLLFYSVGIGQISSEVPQNLSASRPQDRQFILSSKKLLLSDSGFYLCAWSKGQGAEKLFFGSGTQLSVL.

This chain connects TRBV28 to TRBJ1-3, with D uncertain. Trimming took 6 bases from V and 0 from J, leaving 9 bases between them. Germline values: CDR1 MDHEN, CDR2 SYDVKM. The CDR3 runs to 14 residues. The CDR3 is CASSLLSSGNTIYF. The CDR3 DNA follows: TGTGCCAGCAGCCTACTGAGCTCTGGAAACACCATATATTTT.

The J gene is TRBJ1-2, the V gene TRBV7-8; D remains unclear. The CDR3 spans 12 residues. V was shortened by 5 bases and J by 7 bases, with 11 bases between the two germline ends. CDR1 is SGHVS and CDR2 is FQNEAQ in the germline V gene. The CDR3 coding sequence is TGTGCCAGCAGCCCCCTAAGAACTGGCTACACCTTC. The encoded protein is CASSPLRTGYTF.

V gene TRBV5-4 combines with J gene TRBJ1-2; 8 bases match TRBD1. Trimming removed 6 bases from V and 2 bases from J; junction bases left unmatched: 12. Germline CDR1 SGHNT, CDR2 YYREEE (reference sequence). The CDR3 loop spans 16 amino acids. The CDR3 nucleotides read TGTGCCAGCATTAATGGTGGGCCAGGGGGCAACTATGGCTACACCTTC. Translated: CASINGGPGGNYGYTF.

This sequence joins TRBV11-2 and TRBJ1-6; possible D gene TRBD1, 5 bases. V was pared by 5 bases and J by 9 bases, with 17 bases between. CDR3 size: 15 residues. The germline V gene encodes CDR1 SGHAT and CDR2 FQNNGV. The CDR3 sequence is CASSALRGRVSPLHF. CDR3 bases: TGTGCCAGCAGCGCCCTAAGGGGTCGGGTTTCACCCCTCCACTTT.

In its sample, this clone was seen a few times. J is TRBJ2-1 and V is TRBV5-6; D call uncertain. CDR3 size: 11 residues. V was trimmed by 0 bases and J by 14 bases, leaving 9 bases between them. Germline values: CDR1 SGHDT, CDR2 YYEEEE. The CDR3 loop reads CASSLGAEEFF. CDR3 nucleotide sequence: TGTGCCAGCAGCTTGGGGGCAGAAGAGTTCTTC.

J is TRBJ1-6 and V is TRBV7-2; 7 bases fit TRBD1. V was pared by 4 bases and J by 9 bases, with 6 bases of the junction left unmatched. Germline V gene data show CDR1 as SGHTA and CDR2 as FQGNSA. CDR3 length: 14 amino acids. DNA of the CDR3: TGTGCCAGCAGCTCCCGGGACAGAGGTTCACCCCTCCACTTT. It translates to CASSSRDRGSPLHF.

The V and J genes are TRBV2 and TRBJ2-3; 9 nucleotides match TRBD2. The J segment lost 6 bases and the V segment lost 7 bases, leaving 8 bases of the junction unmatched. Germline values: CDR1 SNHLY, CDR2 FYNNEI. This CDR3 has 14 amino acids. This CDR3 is CASTPSGVSDTQYF. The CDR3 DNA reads TGTGCCAGCACCCCTAGCGGGGTTTCTGATACGCAGTATTTT.

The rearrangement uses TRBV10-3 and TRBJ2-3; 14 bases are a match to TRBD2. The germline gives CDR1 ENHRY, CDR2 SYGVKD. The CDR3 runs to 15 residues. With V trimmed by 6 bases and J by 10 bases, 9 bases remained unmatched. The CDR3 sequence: CAIRATSGRAGAQYF. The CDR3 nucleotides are TGTGCCATCAGGGCGACTAGCGGGAGGGCCGGGGCGCAGTATTTT.

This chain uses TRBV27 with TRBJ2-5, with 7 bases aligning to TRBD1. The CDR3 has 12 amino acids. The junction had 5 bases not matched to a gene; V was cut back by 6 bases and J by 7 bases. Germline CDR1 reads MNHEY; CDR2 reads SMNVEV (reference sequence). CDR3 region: CASRQGRGTQYF. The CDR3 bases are TGTGCCAGCAGACAGGGGCGAGGGACCCAGTACTTC.

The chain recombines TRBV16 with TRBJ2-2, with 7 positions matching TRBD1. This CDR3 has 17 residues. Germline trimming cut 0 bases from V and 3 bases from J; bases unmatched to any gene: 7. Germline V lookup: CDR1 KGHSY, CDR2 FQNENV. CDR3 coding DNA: TGTGCCAGCAGCCAATCTAGACAGGGTGGCGACACCGGGGAGCTGTTTTTT. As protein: CASSQSRQGGDTGELFF. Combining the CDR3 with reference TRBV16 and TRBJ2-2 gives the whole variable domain GEEVAQTPKHLVRGEGQKAKLYCAPIKGHSYVFWYQQVLKNEFKFLISFQNENVFDETGMPKERFSAKCLPNSPCSLEIQATKLEDSAVYFCASSQSRQGGDTGELFFGEGSRLTVL.

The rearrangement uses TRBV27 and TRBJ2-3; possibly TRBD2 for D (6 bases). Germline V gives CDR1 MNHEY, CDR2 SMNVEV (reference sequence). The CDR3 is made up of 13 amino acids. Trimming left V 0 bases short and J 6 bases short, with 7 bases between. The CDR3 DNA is TGTGCCAGCAGTTTATCGGCGGGGGATACGCAGTATTTT. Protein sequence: CASSLSAGDTQYF.

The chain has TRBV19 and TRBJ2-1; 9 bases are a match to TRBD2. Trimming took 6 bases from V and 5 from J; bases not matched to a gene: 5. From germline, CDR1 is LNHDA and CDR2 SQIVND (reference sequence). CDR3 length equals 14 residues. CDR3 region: CASRVAGDHNEQFF. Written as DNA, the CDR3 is TGTGCCAGTAGAGTAGCGGGGGACCACAATGAGCAGTTCTTC.

The CDR3, as DNA: TGCGCCAGCAGCCAAAAGGGACTAGCTGGGGAGCAGTTCTTC. Translation gives CASSQKGLAGEQFF. This chain uses TRBV4-3 with TRBJ2-1; 9 nucleotides align to TRBD2. This CDR3 contains 14 residues. Unmatched junction bases numbered 6, after V lost 2 bases and J lost 10 bases. The germline V gene encodes CDR1 LGHNA and CDR2 YSLEER.

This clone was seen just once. In DNA, the CDR3 is TGTGCCAGCAGCTTTGCAGGACAGGGAGGCTATGGCTACACCTTC. Residues: CASSFAGQGGYGYTF. The chain combines TRBV7-2 with TRBJ1-2; TRBD1 matches 8 bases. This CDR3 is built from 15 residues. Unmatched junction bases numbered 7, after V lost 3 bases and J lost 4 bases. Germline V gene data show CDR1 as SGHTA and CDR2 as FQGNSA.